This is a list of T cell receptor beta chains from one sample in a study of response to subunit inactivated influenza vaccine. Using its own MiXCR run on the RT-PCR reads, TCRdb lists one record per CDR3 protein. The profile covers more than 600,000 distinct CDR3 sequences, with around 18% appearing a single time and approximately 10% taken by the ten largest. This material consisted of PBMCs from blood, taken around 5 days after vaccination. Receptors were obtained from a man between 50 and 59 years old who received an inactivated influenza vaccine. The CDR3 runs from the conserved cysteine through the conserved F or W. Fields, in order: J gene, clone size, D gene, V gene, CDR3 protein, CDR3 DNA. D genes are given only for firm matches. Rows give clone size only sometimes, using once, few, many, or a class for an expanded clone.

j_call: TRBJ1-1
clone_size: few
d_call: TRBD1
v_call: TRBV20-1
cdr3_aa: CSARGRGRIDTEAFF
cdr3_nt: TGCAGTGCTAGAGGAAGGGGGCGGATTGACACTGAAGCTTTCTTT

j_call: TRBJ1-3
clone_size: .
d_call: .
v_call: TRBV20-1
cdr3_aa: CSARSGQPSGNTIYF
cdr3_nt: TGCAGTGCTAGGTCGGGACAACCATCTGGAAACACCATATATTTT

j_call: TRBJ1-5
clone_size: .
d_call: TRBD1
v_call: TRBV12-3/TRBV12-4
cdr3_aa: CASSPTGGYSNQPQHF
cdr3_nt: TGTGCCAGCAGCCCGACAGGGGGGTATAGCAATCAGCCCCAGCATTTT

j_call: TRBJ2-2
clone_size: .
d_call: TRBD1
v_call: TRBV6-1
cdr3_aa: CASSTGQGTGVELFF
cdr3_nt: TGTGCCAGCAGCACTGGACAGGGAACCGGGGTAGAGCTGTTTTTT

j_call: TRBJ2-3
clone_size: few
d_call: TRBD2
v_call: TRBV11-2
cdr3_aa: CASSPGTSGATDTQYF
cdr3_nt: TGTGCCAGCAGCCCCGGGACTAGCGGCGCCACAGATACGCAGTATTTT

j_call: TRBJ1-2
clone_size: .
d_call: .
v_call: TRBV5-1
cdr3_aa: CASHRPGQNYGYTF
cdr3_nt: TGCGCCAGCCATCGCCCAGGCCAGAACTATGGCTACACCTTC

j_call: TRBJ2-2
clone_size: .
d_call: .
v_call: TRBV4-3
cdr3_aa: CASSPRQPNTGELFF
cdr3_nt: TGCGCCAGCAGCCCTCGCCAGCCGAACACCGGGGAGCTGTTTTTT

j_call: TRBJ1-2
clone_size: .
d_call: .
v_call: TRBV7-8
cdr3_aa: CASIRDQGSGYTF
cdr3_nt: TGTGCCAGCATCCGGGACCAGGGATCTGGCTACACCTTC

j_call: TRBJ2-7
clone_size: many
d_call: .
v_call: TRBV5-1
cdr3_aa: CASRQTYEQYF
cdr3_nt: TGCGCCAGCCGACAGACCTACGAGCAGTACTTC

j_call: TRBJ2-7
clone_size: .
d_call: TRBD1
v_call: TRBV4-3
cdr3_aa: CASSQDSRQGVHEQYF
cdr3_nt: TGCGCCAGCAGCCAAGATTCACGACAGGGGGTACACGAGCAGTACTTC

j_call: TRBJ2-3
clone_size: many
d_call: .
v_call: TRBV29-1
cdr3_aa: CSVGRASADTQYF
cdr3_nt: TGCAGCGTTGGAAGGGCCAGCGCAGATACGCAGTATTTT

j_call: TRBJ2-7
clone_size: .
d_call: .
v_call: TRBV19
cdr3_aa: CARIGSKNFRLGRYEQYF
cdr3_nt: TGTGCCAGAATCGGAAGCAAGAACTTCCGACTAGGGCGTTACGAGCAGTACTTC

j_call: TRBJ2-1
clone_size: once
d_call: .
v_call: TRBV20-1
cdr3_aa: CSAKGQTPLNEQFF
cdr3_nt: TGCAGTGCTAAAGGACAGACCCCTCTCAATGAGCAGTTCTTC

j_call: TRBJ1-1
clone_size: many
d_call: .
v_call: TRBV9
cdr3_aa: CASSVGQGNTEAFF
cdr3_nt: TGTGCCAGCAGCGTAGGTCAGGGCAACACTGAAGCTTTCTTT

j_call: TRBJ2-7
clone_size: few
d_call: TRBD1
v_call: TRBV6-5
cdr3_aa: CASSYSGQASYEQYF
cdr3_nt: TGTGCCAGCAGTTACTCGGGACAGGCGAGCTACGAGCAGTACTTC

j_call: TRBJ1-5
clone_size: .
d_call: .
v_call: TRBV30
cdr3_aa: CAWSGNMGQPQHF
cdr3_nt: TGTGCCTGGAGTGGCAACATGGGTCAGCCCCAGCATTTT

j_call: TRBJ2-7
clone_size: .
d_call: .
v_call: TRBV28
cdr3_aa: CASSRKFDTRIKNEQYF
cdr3_nt: TGTGCCAGCAGCCGGAAATTCGACACCCGGATAAAGAACGAGCAGTACTTC

j_call: TRBJ2-3
clone_size: .
d_call: .
v_call: TRBV7-6
cdr3_aa: CASSLESVVSDTQYF
cdr3_nt: TGTGCCAGCAGCTTAGAGTCGGTAGTTTCAGATACGCAGTATTTT

j_call: TRBJ2-2
clone_size: .
d_call: .
v_call: TRBV25-1
cdr3_aa: CASRRGGAGTGELFF
cdr3_nt: TGTGCCAGCAGGAGGGGTGGCGCGGGCACCGGGGAGCTGTTTTTT

j_call: TRBJ1-2
clone_size: .
d_call: .
v_call: TRBV10-3
cdr3_aa: CAISDPVSYGYTF
cdr3_nt: TGTGCCATCAGTGATCCAGTTTCCTATGGCTACACCTTC

j_call: TRBJ1-3
clone_size: .
d_call: TRBD1
v_call: TRBV12-3/TRBV12-4
cdr3_aa: CASSLWDRVNTIYF
cdr3_nt: TGTGCCAGCAGTTTATGGGACAGGGTGAACACCATATATTTT

j_call: TRBJ2-7
clone_size: few
d_call: TRBD1
v_call: TRBV6-1
cdr3_aa: CATRKGQNAYEQYF
cdr3_nt: TGTGCCACCCGAAAGGGACAGAATGCCTACGAGCAGTACTTC

j_call: TRBJ2-5
clone_size: many
d_call: TRBD2
v_call: TRBV4-3
cdr3_aa: CASSLSGSPQETQYF
cdr3_nt: TGCGCCAGCAGCCTTAGCGGGAGTCCCCAAGAGACCCAGTACTTC

j_call: TRBJ2-1
clone_size: few
d_call: TRBD2
v_call: TRBV3-1
cdr3_aa: CASSQGSPFEREPYNEQFF
cdr3_nt: TGTGCCAGCAGCCAAGGTTCCCCCTTTGAGCGGGAGCCCTACAATGAGCAGTTCTTC

j_call: TRBJ1-1
clone_size: .
d_call: .
v_call: TRBV6-4
cdr3_aa: CASSEGSGTEAFF
cdr3_nt: TGTGCCAGCAGTGAGGGGTCCGGCACTGAAGCTTTCTTT

j_call: TRBJ2-6
clone_size: few
d_call: .
v_call: TRBV20-1
cdr3_aa: CSARSVSGANVLTF
cdr3_nt: TGCAGTGCTAGAAGCGTCTCTGGGGCCAACGTCCTGACTTTC

j_call: TRBJ2-7
clone_size: .
d_call: .
v_call: TRBV28
cdr3_aa: CASSLRQRTSYEQYF
cdr3_nt: TGTGCCAGCAGTTTGAGGCAGAGAACCTCCTACGAGCAGTACTTC

j_call: TRBJ1-1
clone_size: .
d_call: TRBD1
v_call: TRBV5-6
cdr3_aa: CASSRYWTGNTEAFF
cdr3_nt: TGTGCCAGCAGCCGCTATTGGACAGGGAACACTGAAGCTTTCTTT

j_call: TRBJ2-5
clone_size: .
d_call: .
v_call: TRBV23-1
cdr3_aa: CASNIRDKQETQYF
cdr3_nt: TGCGCCAGCAACATCCGGGACAAGCAAGAGACCCAGTACTTC

j_call: TRBJ2-1
clone_size: few
d_call: .
v_call: TRBV24-1
cdr3_aa: CATSDSNRWSSYNEQFF
cdr3_nt: TGTGCCACCAGTGATTCAAACAGGTGGAGCTCCTACAATGAGCAGTTCTTC

j_call: TRBJ2-1
clone_size: .
d_call: TRBD2
v_call: TRBV12-3/TRBV12-4
cdr3_aa: CASSSSGGALRYNEQFF
cdr3_nt: TGTGCCAGCAGTTCTAGCGGGGGGGCTCTGCGCTACAATGAGCAGTTCTTC

j_call: TRBJ2-6
clone_size: few
d_call: .
v_call: TRBV5-1
cdr3_aa: CASSVAPGSGANVLTF
cdr3_nt: TGCGCCAGCAGCGTAGCGCCGGGGTCTGGGGCCAACGTCCTGACTTTC

j_call: TRBJ1-2
clone_size: few
d_call: .
v_call: TRBV14
cdr3_aa: CASSQETGHYYGYTF
cdr3_nt: TGTGCCAGCAGCCAAGAGACGGGGCATTACTATGGCTACACCTTC

j_call: TRBJ1-5
clone_size: few
d_call: TRBD1
v_call: TRBV7-8
cdr3_aa: CASSYYSGTGTQPQHF
cdr3_nt: TGTGCCAGCAGCTATTACTCCGGGACAGGGACTCAGCCCCAGCATTTT

j_call: TRBJ2-1
clone_size: .
d_call: .
v_call: TRBV6-6
cdr3_aa: CASSYSQLNEQFF
cdr3_nt: TGTGCCAGCAGTTACTCTCAGCTCAATGAGCAGTTCTTC

j_call: TRBJ1-1
clone_size: many
d_call: .
v_call: TRBV5-1
cdr3_aa: CASNHPGENTEAFF
cdr3_nt: TGCGCCAGCAACCATCCTGGGGAGAACACTGAAGCTTTCTTT

j_call: TRBJ2-7
clone_size: many
d_call: TRBD2
v_call: TRBV29-1
cdr3_aa: CSAAGGTSSPYEQYF
cdr3_nt: TGCAGCGCCGCAGGAGGGACTAGCAGCCCCTACGAGCAGTACTTC

j_call: TRBJ2-1
clone_size: .
d_call: .
v_call: TRBV6-5
cdr3_aa: CASSYHLAVENYNEQFF
cdr3_nt: TGTGCCAGCAGTTACCACTTAGCCGTGGAGAACTACAATGAGCAGTTCTTC

j_call: TRBJ2-5
clone_size: many
d_call: TRBD2
v_call: TRBV6-1
cdr3_aa: CASSPSSGGFQETQYF
cdr3_nt: TGTGCCAGCAGCCCCTCCAGCGGGGGGTTCCAAGAGACCCAGTACTTC

j_call: TRBJ2-5
clone_size: .
d_call: .
v_call: TRBV18
cdr3_aa: CASSPPGASQETQYF
cdr3_nt: TGTGCCAGCTCACCACCGGGGGCTTCCCAAGAGACCCAGTACTTC

j_call: TRBJ2-1
clone_size: many
d_call: TRBD1
v_call: TRBV12-3/TRBV12-4
cdr3_aa: CASSPDRGPYNEQFF
cdr3_nt: TGTGCCAGCAGTCCGGACAGGGGTCCCTACAATGAGCAGTTCTTC

j_call: TRBJ2-3
clone_size: .
d_call: .
v_call: TRBV7-2
cdr3_aa: CASSLWSTDTQYF
cdr3_nt: TGTGCCAGCAGCTTGTGGAGCACAGATACGCAGTATTTT

j_call: TRBJ2-1
clone_size: .
d_call: .
v_call: TRBV7-2
cdr3_aa: CASSLVLGAGEQFF
cdr3_nt: TGTGCCAGCAGCTTAGTCTTGGGCGCAGGTGAGCAGTTCTTC

j_call: TRBJ2-3
clone_size: .
d_call: TRBD2
v_call: TRBV6-1
cdr3_aa: CASKGLAGAADTQYF
cdr3_nt: TGTGCCAGCAAAGGACTAGCGGGGGCGGCAGATACGCAGTATTTT

j_call: TRBJ2-2
clone_size: .
d_call: .
v_call: TRBV7-9
cdr3_aa: CASSWTGPGELFF
cdr3_nt: TGTGCCAGCAGCTGGACGGGGCCCGGGGAGCTGTTTTTT

j_call: TRBJ1-1
clone_size: .
d_call: .
v_call: TRBV18
cdr3_aa: CASSRENTEAFF
cdr3_nt: TGCGCCAGCAGTAGAGAGAACACTGAAGCTTTCTTT

j_call: TRBJ2-1
clone_size: .
d_call: TRBD1
v_call: TRBV3-1
cdr3_aa: CASSPQGYGNEQFF
cdr3_nt: TGTGCCAGCAGCCCACAGGGGTACGGGAATGAGCAGTTCTTC

j_call: TRBJ2-1
clone_size: few
d_call: TRBD2
v_call: TRBV5-6
cdr3_aa: CASSLVTSGGRNEQFF
cdr3_nt: TGTGCCAGCAGCTTGGTAACTAGCGGGGGGAGGAATGAGCAGTTCTTC

j_call: TRBJ2-7
clone_size: .
d_call: TRBD1
v_call: TRBV10-3
cdr3_aa: CAIRGQGSYEQYF
cdr3_nt: TGTGCCATCAGGGGACAGGGGTCCTACGAGCAGTACTTC

j_call: TRBJ1-4
clone_size: .
d_call: .
v_call: TRBV18
cdr3_aa: CASSPGGPGSNEKLFF
cdr3_nt: TGTGCCAGCTCACCGGGAGGCCCCGGATCTAATGAAAAACTGTTTTTT

j_call: TRBJ2-2
clone_size: .
d_call: .
v_call: TRBV12-3/TRBV12-4
cdr3_aa: CASTGLDANTGELFF
cdr3_nt: TGTGCCTCAACCGGGCTGGACGCGAACACCGGGGAGCTGTTTTTT